Sequencing of this TCR beta chain was carried out in a study of CD8+ T cells in alopecia areata (dated by TCRdb to the late 2010s). Notes on the research overall: The treated patients, all with moderate-to-severe alopecia areata, were enrolled in an open-label pilot trial of oral tofacitinib given at 5 to 10 mg twice daily. In treated patients, disease severity was measured using the SALT score, which gives the percentage of scalp surface area affected. Scalp tissue and sorted CD4+ and CD8+ peripheral blood T cells from patchy and totalis/universalis alopecia areata patients and from healthy controls were covered by human TCRbeta sequencing. In both human patients and the C3H/HeJ mouse model, the study applied high-throughput TCRbeta sequencing to look at T cell clonal expansion in alopecia areata. Scalp clonality was compared across normal scalp (n=4), patchy alopecia areata scalp (n=8), and alopecia totalis/universalis scalp (n=8). Tofacitinib was given for 6 to 18 months, followed by 6 months of follow-up off drug to assess delayed response and recurrence. Biopsies were taken from tofacitinib-treated patients at baseline and at 4 and 24 weeks of treatment, and a later scalp biopsy was taken in several of the tofacitinib-treated patients. immunoSEQ multiplex PCR using 35 Vbeta forward primers and 13 Jbeta reverse primers was used to amplify TCRbeta CDR3 regions. RNA was extracted with the PAXgene miRNA kit for fixed scalp, the miRNeasy kit for PBMCs, and the RNeasy kit for mouse skin.

The library was prepared using the immunoSEQ multiplex PCR assay. RNA was extracted from all samples and reverse transcribed into cDNA as template for TCR sequencing. SuperScript III was used to make first-strand cDNA, primed with a 2:1 mix of oligo-dT and random hexamers. A synthetic immune receptor repertoire was used to assess amplification bias, and residual bias was removed computationally. The authors processed their data as follows. Raw reads were preprocessed for error removal, and CDR3 was defined according to IMGT conventions as running from the conserved cysteine to phenylalanine. Clonality was calculated as 1 minus Shannon entropy normalized by log2 of the number of productive unique TCRs. Scalp TCRbeta sequences were cross-referenced with sorted blood CD4 and CD8 repertoires so that the CD4 or CD8 identity of scalp clones could be inferred. TCRdb carries this immuneACCESS record with in-frame sequences only. Its versions omit some clonotypes, under half of them owing to an unresolved V gene in the studies checked, with the rest unexplained. The V and J calls and clone size come from that table; D and trimming were worked out from the DNA. This sample has more than 200,000 clones in its table, and approximately 45% of those were observed once. The ten largest clonotypes hold about 2.6% of the sample.

Here is what the overall study found, with its caveats: Compared with mice, TCR sequences shared between patients were less clear, possibly partly because of HLA diversity across the patient population. Scalp TCR repertoire analysis is complicated because resident alphabeta T cells in normal human skin are also sequenced, whereas mouse skin is dominated by gammadelta T cells. Many expanded lesional clones were found to persist in scalp and blood during tofacitinib treatment, and relapse after treatment cessation may be partly explained by this persistence. Tofacitinib significantly decreased scalp clonality and the number of expanded CD8+ clones among the top 100 scalp clones. Higher clonality and more expanded CD8+ clones were observed in lesional scalp than in normal scalp, particularly in alopecia totalis/universalis, a finding suggestive of antigenic drive. Because the treated cohort was small and included a single nonresponder, larger studies are needed to assess links between baseline CD8+ expansion and response.

Looking up the germline V gene (reference sequence) yields CDR1 DFQATT and CDR2 SNEGSKA. At the junction V is shortened by 6 bases and J by 7 bases, with 13 bases in between. Inclusive of the bounding cysteine and phenylalanine, the CDR3 is 11 residues long. Only CDR3 DNA remains: 33 bases, in frame from the first base. The treatment or condition label, read with the paper, signifies: oral pan-JAK inhibitor, 5-10 mg twice daily. Lesional scalp punch biopsies and peripheral blood were obtained from alopecia areata patients. PBMCs were isolated by density centrifugation and stained for CD3, CD4 and CD8, after which CD4+ and CD8+ T cells were sorted on a FACSAria. Remarks on this clone: Which antigen it targets is not known. Qualities for individual bases were not recorded, and no much larger clone is one base off.

This chain is built from TRBV20-1 and TRBJ2-7; the D gene could be either TRBD1 or TRBD2, each agreeing at 5 bases. This TCR derives from a human donor with alopecia areata. This specimen consisted of CD4+ T cells sorted from blood, obtained at approximately week 36, from a patient treated with tofacitinib. The CDR3 region: CSARDRREQYF. Read as DNA, the sequence is TGCAGTGCCAGGGACCGGCGGGAGCAGTACTTC.